This T cell receptor beta chain was identified in a study of tumor-infiltrating lymphocytes in primary liver carcinoma. The blood RNA (from unsorted whole blood) was obtained, and germline DNA was also extracted. Treatment-naive at the time, the patients had chronic HBV infection. Germline loops: CDR1 SGHAT, CDR2 FQNNGV. V lost 5 bases and J lost 7, with 14 bases in between. The CDR3 has 13 residues. A primer matching the constant region was used to make TCR beta cDNA from approximately 0.45 ug of total RNA. Libraries of TCR beta came from three nested multiplex PCR rounds with slightly modified ARM-PCR. Amplification in the first two PCR rounds was performed using TRBV1-TRBV30 forward primers and a C-beta reverse primer for 10 cycles each. Via MiXCR, TCRdb re-called the multiplex PCR reads, giving one row per CDR3 protein. The sample has roughly 180,000 distinct CDR3 sequences, roughly three fifths seen once; the top ten hold approximately 65%.

The clonotype was recovered from a man aged 35 to 55 with primary liver carcinoma and hepatitis B virus infection. Sequencing was done on a sample of peripheral blood. The chain uses TRBV11-2 and TRBJ2-5; no reliable D call. This CDR3 is CASSTSLGRTQYF. The CDR3 DNA reads as TGTGCCAGCAGCACCAGTCTAGGGCGGACCCAGTACTTC.